The 18 T cell receptor beta chains below all came from one sample that was sequenced in a study of blood T cell repertoires in COVID-19. Generated by immunoSEQ multiplex PCR, the TCRdb table keeps only in-frame clones and is missing some. The sample consists of under 550,000 clones, about 90% of them appearing once. Sequenced material: peripheral blood. The receptors derive from a man aged 18-30 years with COVID-19, enrolled during active disease.

This clone was seen a single time. The chain joins TRBV12-3 or TRBV12-4 to TRBJ1-5; D remains unclear. There are 13 residues in the CDR3. V was shortened by 3 bases and J by 2 bases, with 5 bases between the two germline ends. CDR3 in amino acids: CASSFLGNQPQHF. The CDR3, as DNA: TGTGCCAGCAGTTTTCTAGGCAATCAGCCCCAGCATTTT.

The J gene is TRBJ2-7, the V gene TRBV30, with 9 bases matching TRBD1. Germline trimming cut 4 bases from V and 7 bases from J; bases unmatched to any gene: 11. The CDR3 totals 14 residues. The germline gives CDR1 GTSNPN, CDR2 SVGIG (reference sequence). The CDR3 reads CAWIPGQGLEEQYF. The DNA of the CDR3 is TGTGCCTGGATTCCGGGACAGGGTCTAGAAGAGCAGTACTTC. The full variable domain, its missing parts supplied by reference TRBV30 and TRBJ2-7, is SQTIHQWPATLVQPVGSPLSLECTVEGTSNPNLYWYRQAAGRGLQLLFYSVGIGQISSEVPQNLSASRPQDRQFILSSKKLLLSDSGFYLCAWIPGQGLEEQYFGPGTRLTVT.

The V and J genes are TRBV19 and TRBJ2-7; 10 positions agree with TRBD2. The CDR3 spans 15 residues. CDR1 and CDR2 from the germline V gene are LNHDA and SQIVND (reference sequence). V lost 4 bases to trimming and J lost 3 bases; unmatched junction nucleotides: 6. Here the CDR3 reads CASSTGTSDYYEQYF. The CDR3 coding sequence is TGTGCCAGTAGTACCGGGACTAGCGACTACTACGAGCAGTACTTC.

This rearrangement joins TRBV10-3 to TRBJ2-5; 8 nucleotides match TRBD2. V gave up 3 bases and J gave up 2 bases; unmatched junction bases: 2. Germline CDR1 and CDR2: ENHRY and SYGVKD. The CDR3 is 14 amino acids. CDR3 sequence reads: CAISDLAGQETQYF. Written as DNA, the CDR3 is TGTGCCATCAGTGATTTAGCGGGGCAAGAGACCCAGTACTTC.

This chain uses TRBV9 with TRBJ2-1; 8 nucleotides align to TRBD2. The CDR3 has 15 residues. Germline V lookup: CDR1 SGDLS, CDR2 YYNGEE. With 4 bases clipped from V and 2 bases from J, the junction kept 5 bases outside the gene matches. CDR3 sequence reads: CASSSQGLAYNEQFF. The CDR3 DNA reads as TGTGCCAGCAGCTCTCAGGGACTAGCCTACAATGAGCAGTTCTTC.

This clone was detected once. The chain employs TRBV5-6 and TRBJ1-4; 9 bases align to TRBD1. The V segment lost 3 bases and the J segment 10 bases; nucleotides outside the gene matches: 10. Germline V lookup: CDR1 SGHDT, CDR2 YYEEEE. This CDR3 has 15 residues. CDR3 coding DNA: TGTGCCAGCAGCTCCTACGGGACAGGGTTGGGAAAACTGTTTTTT. This codes for CASSSYGTGLGKLFF.

This clone was observed once. The gene calls are TRBV18 and TRBJ1-4, with D perhaps matching TRBD1 (6 bases). Trimming took 3 bases from V and 7 from J, leaving 12 bases between them. The CDR3 has 14 amino acids. CDR1 is KGHSH, CDR2 LQKENI, per germline. The CDR3 DNA reads TGTGCCAGCTCACCCATCACAGGGATTGAAAAACTGTTTTTT. Its translation: CASSPITGIEKLFF.

This clone was seen a few times. Other DNA variants within this sample encode the same CDR3. The chain employs TRBV5-1 and TRBJ1-2, with unresolved D. V was pared by 0 bases and J by 8 bases, with 14 bases between. This CDR3 spans 14 amino acids. Germline CDR1 reads SGHRS; CDR2 reads YFSETQ. The CDR3: CASSLGGEGRGYTF. CDR3 sequence (DNA): TGCGCCAGCAGCTTGGGGGGAGAAGGTCGGGGCTACACCTTC.

This rearrangement joins TRBV7-9 to TRBJ2-1; 7 bases align to TRBD2. The germline V gene has CDR1 SEHNR and CDR2 FQNEAQ (reference sequence). J was trimmed by 9 bases and V by 3 bases; bases with no gene match: 5. This CDR3 is built from 13 residues. The CDR3 region is CASSFEASGEQFF. CDR3 nucleotide sequence: TGTGCCAGCAGCTTTGAGGCTAGCGGTGAGCAGTTCTTC.

The chain recombines TRBV24-1 with TRBJ2-5, with 8 bases lining up with TRBD1. The J segment lost 4 bases and the V segment lost 7 bases, leaving 4 bases of the junction unmatched. Per germline, CDR1 KGHDR and CDR2 SFDVKD. The CDR3 runs 13 residues. CDR3 residues: CATRDRAVETQYF. CDR3 sequence (DNA): TGTGCCACCAGGGACAGGGCCGTAGAGACCCAGTACTTC.

V gene TRBV5-1 combines with J gene TRBJ2-1, with D perhaps TRBD1 (5 bases). Trimming left V 7 bases short and J 0 bases short, with 17 bases between. The CDR3 totals 16 residues. From germline, CDR1 is SGHRS and CDR2 YFSETQ. The CDR3 sequence: CASQTLGADSYNEQFF. DNA for the CDR3: TGCGCCAGCCAAACGCTTGGGGCTGACTCCTACAATGAGCAGTTCTTC.

The V call is TRBV12-3 or TRBV12-4, the J call TRBJ2-7, with 7 bases that match TRBD2. The trim removed 2 bases at V and 7 bases at J, leaving 2 bases unmatched. The CDR3 spans 12 residues. CDR3 sequence: CASSLKGGEQYF. The DNA of the CDR3 is TGTGCCAGCAGTTTAAAGGGAGGGGAGCAGTACTTC.

The chain combines TRBV20-1 with TRBJ2-3; D is undetermined. The CDR3 covers 11 residues. The germline V gene has CDR1 DFQATT and CDR2 SNEGSKA (reference sequence). Trimming took off 2 bases at V and 9 bases at J, with 9 bases between the two ends. CDR3 loop: CSARTLETQYF. The CDR3 bases are TGCAGTGCTAGAACTTTGGAGACGCAGTATTTT.

V gene TRBV25-1 combines with J gene TRBJ2-7; TRBD1 might be the D (5 bases). V dropped 10 bases and J dropped 4 bases, with 14 bases sitting between them. The CDR3 is made up of 12 amino acids. The germline V gene encodes CDR1 MGHDK and CDR2 SYGVNS. The CDR3 is CANPTQGYEQYF. CDR3 sequence (DNA): TGTGCCAACCCGACGCAGGGTTACGAGCAGTACTTC.

The V and J genes are TRBV2 and TRBJ2-5, with D tentatively TRBD2 (5 bases). This CDR3 comprises 14 residues. From germline, CDR1 is SNHLY and CDR2 FYNNEI. V dropped 6 bases and J dropped 0 bases, with 11 bases sitting between them. Here the CDR3 DNA reads TGTGCCAGCAGGGCTGGGAGTTACCAAGAGACCCAGTACTTC. This translates into CASRAGSYQETQYF.

The chain combines TRBV19 with TRBJ2-1, with D hard to call. Germline CDR1 is LNHDA and CDR2 is SQIVND (reference sequence). The CDR3 has 13 residues. V was pared by 6 bases and J by 0 bases, with 6 bases between. The CDR3 loop reads CASSSVSYNEQFF. The CDR3 DNA sequence: TGTGCCAGTAGCAGCGTCTCCTACAATGAGCAGTTCTTC.

The rearrangement joins TRBV20-1 to TRBJ2-3; 9 nucleotides match TRBD1. The trim removed 3 bases at V and 1 base at J, leaving 5 bases unmatched. The CDR3 length is 15 residues. Per the germline V gene, CDR1 is DFQATT and CDR2 is SNEGSKA (reference sequence). The CDR3 region has the DNA TGCAGTGCTAGTGGGACAGGGATCGGCACAGATACGCAGTATTTT. It is translated as CSASGTGIGTDTQYF.

The genes are TRBV10-1 and TRBJ2-3; 10 nucleotides line up with TRBD1. The J segment lost 5 bases and the V segment lost 4 bases, leaving 6 bases of the junction unmatched. The CDR3 is 15 amino acids. In germline, CDR1 is WNHNN, CDR2 SYGVQD (reference sequence). The CDR3 coding sequence is TGCGCCAGCAGTGGAACCGGGACAGGGGAAGATACGCAGTATTTT. The encoded protein is CASSGTGTGEDTQYF.